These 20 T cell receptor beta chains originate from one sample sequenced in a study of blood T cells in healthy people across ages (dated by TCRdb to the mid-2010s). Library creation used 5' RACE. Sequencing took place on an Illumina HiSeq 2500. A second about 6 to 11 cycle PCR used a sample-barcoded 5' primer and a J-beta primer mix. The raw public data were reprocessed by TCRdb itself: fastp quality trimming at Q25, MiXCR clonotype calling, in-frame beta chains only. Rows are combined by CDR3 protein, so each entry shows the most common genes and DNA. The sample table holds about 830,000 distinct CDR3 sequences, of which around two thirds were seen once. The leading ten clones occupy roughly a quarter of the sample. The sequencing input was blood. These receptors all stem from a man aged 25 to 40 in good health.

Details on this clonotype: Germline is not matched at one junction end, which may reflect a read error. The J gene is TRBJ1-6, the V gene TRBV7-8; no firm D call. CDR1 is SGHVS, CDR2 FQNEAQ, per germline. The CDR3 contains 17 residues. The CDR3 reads CASSPSPLGRGNSPLHF. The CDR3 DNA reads TGTGCTAGCAGCCCATCGCCTTTAGGTCGGGGAAATTCACCCCTCCACTTT.

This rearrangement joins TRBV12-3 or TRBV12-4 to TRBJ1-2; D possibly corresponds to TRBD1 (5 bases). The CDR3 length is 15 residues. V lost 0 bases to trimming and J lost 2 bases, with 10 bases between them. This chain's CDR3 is CASSLAGRRNYGYTF. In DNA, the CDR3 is TGTGCCAGCAGTTTAGCGGGACGGAGAAACTATGGCTACACCTTC.

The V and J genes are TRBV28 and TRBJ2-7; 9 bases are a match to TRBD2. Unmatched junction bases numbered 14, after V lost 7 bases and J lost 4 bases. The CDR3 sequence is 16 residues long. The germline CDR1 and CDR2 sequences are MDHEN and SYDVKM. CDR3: CASINRLAEGRYEQYF. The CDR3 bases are TGTGCCAGCATCAATCGACTAGCGGAGGGTCGTTACGAGCAGTACTTC.

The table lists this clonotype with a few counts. The CDR3 loop is CASSPDRLPYEQYF. The CDR3 DNA follows: TGTGCCAGCAGTCCGGACAGACTGCCCTACGAGCAGTACTTC. This chain connects TRBV2 to TRBJ2-5; D may be TRBD1 (6 bases). The J call is doubtful: the DNA matches TRBJ2-7 better. Germline CDR1 and CDR2: SNHLY and FYNNEI. CDR3 size: 14 residues.

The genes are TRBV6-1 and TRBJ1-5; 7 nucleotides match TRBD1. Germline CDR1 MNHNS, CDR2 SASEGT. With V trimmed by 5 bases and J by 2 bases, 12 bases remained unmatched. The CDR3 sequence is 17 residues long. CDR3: CASSHRTGSGRNQPQHF. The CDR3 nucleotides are TGTGCCAGCAGTCATCGGACAGGCTCTGGGCGCAATCAGCCCCAGCATTTT.

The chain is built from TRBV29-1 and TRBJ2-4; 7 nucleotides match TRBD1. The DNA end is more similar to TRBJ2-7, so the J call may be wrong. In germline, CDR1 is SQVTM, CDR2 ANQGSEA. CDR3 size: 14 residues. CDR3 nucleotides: TGCAGCGTCAAAACCGGGACAGTATCCTACGAGCAGTACTTC. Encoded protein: CSVKTGTVSYEQYF.

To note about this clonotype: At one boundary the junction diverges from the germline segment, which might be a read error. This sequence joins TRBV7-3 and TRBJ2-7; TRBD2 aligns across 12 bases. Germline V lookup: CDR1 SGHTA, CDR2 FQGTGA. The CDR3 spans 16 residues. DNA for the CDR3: TGCGCCAGCAGCCAGATCCCTAGCGGGGGGGCGGTTGGGCAGTACTTC. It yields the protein CASSQIPSGGAVGQYF.

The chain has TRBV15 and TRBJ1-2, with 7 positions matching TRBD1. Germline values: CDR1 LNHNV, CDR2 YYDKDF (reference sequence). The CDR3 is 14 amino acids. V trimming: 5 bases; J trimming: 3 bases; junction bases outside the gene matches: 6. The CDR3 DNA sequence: TGTGCCACCAGCGGTAACAGGGGTGACTATGGCTACACCTTC. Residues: CATSGNRGDYGYTF.

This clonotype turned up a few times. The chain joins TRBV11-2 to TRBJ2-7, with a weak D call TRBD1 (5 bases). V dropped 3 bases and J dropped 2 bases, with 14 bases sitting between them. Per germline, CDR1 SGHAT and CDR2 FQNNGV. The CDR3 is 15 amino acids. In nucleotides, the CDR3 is TGTGCCAGCAGCTTGAAGGGGCACTCCGCCTACGAGCAGTACTTC. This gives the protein CASSLKGHSAYEQYF.

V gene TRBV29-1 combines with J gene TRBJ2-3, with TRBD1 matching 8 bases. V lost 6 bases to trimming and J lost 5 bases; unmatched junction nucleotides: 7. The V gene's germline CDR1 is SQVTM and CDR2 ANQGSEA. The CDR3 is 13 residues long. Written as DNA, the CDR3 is TGCAGCGTGCTGGGACAGGTAATAGATACGCAGTATTTT. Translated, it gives CSVLGQVIDTQYF.

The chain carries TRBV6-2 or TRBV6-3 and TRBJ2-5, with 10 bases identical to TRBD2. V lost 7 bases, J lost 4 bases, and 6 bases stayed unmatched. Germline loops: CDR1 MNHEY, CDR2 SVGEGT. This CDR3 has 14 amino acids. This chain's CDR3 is CASNRAGGPETQYF. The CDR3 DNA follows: TGTGCCAGCAACCGAGCGGGGGGGCCAGAGACCCAGTACTTC.

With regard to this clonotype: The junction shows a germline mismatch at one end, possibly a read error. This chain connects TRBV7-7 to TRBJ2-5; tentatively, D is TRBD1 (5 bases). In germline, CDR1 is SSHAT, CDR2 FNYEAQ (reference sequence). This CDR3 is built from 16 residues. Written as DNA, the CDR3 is TGTGCTAGCAGCCCACTGAACGATAGGGGACAAGAGACCCAGTACTTC. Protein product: CASSPLNDRGQETQYF.

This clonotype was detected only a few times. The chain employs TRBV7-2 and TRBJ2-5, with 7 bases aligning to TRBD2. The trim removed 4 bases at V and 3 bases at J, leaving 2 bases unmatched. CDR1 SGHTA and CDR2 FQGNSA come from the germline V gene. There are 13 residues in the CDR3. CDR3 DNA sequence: TGTGCCAGCAGCTCTAGCGGAGAAGAGACCCAGTACTTC. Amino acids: CASSSSGEETQYF.

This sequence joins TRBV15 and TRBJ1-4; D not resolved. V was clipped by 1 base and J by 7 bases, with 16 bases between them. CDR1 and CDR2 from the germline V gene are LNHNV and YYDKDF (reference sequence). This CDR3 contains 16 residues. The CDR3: CATSRVTINKSEKLFF. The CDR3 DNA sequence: TGTGCCACCAGCAGAGTCACAATAAATAAGAGTGAAAAACTGTTTTTT. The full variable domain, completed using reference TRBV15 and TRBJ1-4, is DAMVIQNPRYQVTQFGKPVTLSCSQTLNHNVMYWYQQKSSQAPKLLFHYYDKDFNNEADTPDNFQSRRPNTSFCFLDIRSPGLGDTAMYLCATSRVTINKSEKLFFGSGTQLSVL.

The CDR3 spells CASSRTIRDTSRNSPLHF. For the CDR3, the DNA is TGTGCCAGCAGCAGAACAATCCGGGACACAAGTCGTAATTCACCCCTCCACTTT. This sequence joins TRBV7-9 and TRBJ1-6; perhaps TRBD1 as D (6 bases). Per the germline V gene, CDR1 is SEHNR and CDR2 is FQNEAQ (reference sequence). This CDR3 is built from 18 residues. The V end was cut by 5 bases, the J end by 6 bases, with 23 bases between.

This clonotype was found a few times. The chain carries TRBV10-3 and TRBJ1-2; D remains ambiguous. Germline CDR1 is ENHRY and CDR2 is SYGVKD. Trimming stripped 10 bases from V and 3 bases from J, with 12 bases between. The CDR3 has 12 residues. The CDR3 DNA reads TGTGCCACCTTTTTGGTGGACTATGGCTACACCTTC. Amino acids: CATFLVDYGYTF.

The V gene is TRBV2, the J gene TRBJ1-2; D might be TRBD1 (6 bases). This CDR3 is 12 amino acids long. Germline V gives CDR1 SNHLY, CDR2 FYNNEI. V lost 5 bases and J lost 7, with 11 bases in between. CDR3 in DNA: TGTGCCAGCAGTCCAGGGGTGGCTGGCTACACCTTC. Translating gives CASSPGVAGYTF.

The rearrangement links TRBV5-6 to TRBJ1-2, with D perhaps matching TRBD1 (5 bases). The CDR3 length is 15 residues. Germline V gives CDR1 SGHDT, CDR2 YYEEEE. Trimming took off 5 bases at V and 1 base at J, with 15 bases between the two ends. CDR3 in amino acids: CASRPNFRDNYGYTF. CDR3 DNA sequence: TGTGCCAGCAGACCTAATTTCAGGGATAACTATGGCTACACCTTC.

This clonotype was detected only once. The CDR3 coding sequence is TGTGCCAGCAGCTTAGACCCCAATAACTATGGCTACACCTTC. It encodes CASSLDPNNYGYTF. The V gene is TRBV7-9, the J gene TRBJ1-2; D is unclear. V gave up 1 base and J gave up 1 base, with 7 bases separating them. From germline, CDR1 is SEHNR and CDR2 FQNEAQ (reference sequence). The CDR3 has 14 residues.

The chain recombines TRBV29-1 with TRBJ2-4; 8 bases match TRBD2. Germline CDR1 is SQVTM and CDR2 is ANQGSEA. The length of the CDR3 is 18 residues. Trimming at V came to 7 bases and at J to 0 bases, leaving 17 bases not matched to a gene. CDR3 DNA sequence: TGCAGCGCACGGGGGGGAGGGGCAACATCCTTAGCCAAAAACATTCAGTACTTC. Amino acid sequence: CSARGGGATSLAKNIQYF.